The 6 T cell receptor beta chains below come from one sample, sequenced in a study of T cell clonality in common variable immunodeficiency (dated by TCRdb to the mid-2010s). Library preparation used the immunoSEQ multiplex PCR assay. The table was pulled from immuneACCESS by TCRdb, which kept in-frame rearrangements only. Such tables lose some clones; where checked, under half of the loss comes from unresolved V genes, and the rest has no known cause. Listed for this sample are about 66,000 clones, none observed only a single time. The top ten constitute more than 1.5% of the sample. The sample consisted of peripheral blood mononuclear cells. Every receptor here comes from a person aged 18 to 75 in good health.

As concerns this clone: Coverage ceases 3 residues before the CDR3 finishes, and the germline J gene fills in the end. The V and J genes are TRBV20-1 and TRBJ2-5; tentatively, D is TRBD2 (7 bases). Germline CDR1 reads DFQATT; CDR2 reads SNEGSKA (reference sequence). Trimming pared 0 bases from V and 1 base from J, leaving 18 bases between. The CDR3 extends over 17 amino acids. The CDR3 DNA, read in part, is TGCAGTGCTAGAGATGGGGGGGGCCTACGGGCCCAAGAGACC. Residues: CSARDGGGLRAQET. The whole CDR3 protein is CSARDGGGLRAQETQYF.

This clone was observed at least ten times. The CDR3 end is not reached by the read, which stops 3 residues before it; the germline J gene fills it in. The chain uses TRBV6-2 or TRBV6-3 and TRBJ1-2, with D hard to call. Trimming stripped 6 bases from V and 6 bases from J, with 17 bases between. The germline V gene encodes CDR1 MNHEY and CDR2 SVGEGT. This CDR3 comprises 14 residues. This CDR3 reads CASSLAEVGNGYTF. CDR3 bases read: TGTGCCAGCAGCCTCGCCGAGGTTGGTAATGGC.

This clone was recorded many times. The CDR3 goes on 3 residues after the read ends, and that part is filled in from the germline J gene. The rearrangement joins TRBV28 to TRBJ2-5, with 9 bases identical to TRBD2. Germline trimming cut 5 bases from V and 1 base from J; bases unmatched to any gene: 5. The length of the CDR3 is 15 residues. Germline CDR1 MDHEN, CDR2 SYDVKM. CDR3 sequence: CASSQTSGAQETQYF. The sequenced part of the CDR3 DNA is TGTGCCAGCAGTCAGACTAGCGGAGCCCAAGAGACC.

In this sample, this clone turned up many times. The CDR3 reads CSVVVAGVNTGELFF. The DNA read from the CDR3 is TGCAGCGTTGTAGTAGCGGGAGTCAACACCGGGGAG. The chain carries TRBV29-1 and TRBJ2-2; TRBD2 agrees at 9 bases. Sequencing ends 3 residues short of the CDR3 end; the germline J gene provides the rest. The ends lost 4 bases at V and 2 bases at J; junction bases unmatched: 5. This CDR3 comprises 15 residues. Germline lookup yields CDR1 SQVTM and CDR2 ANQGSEA.

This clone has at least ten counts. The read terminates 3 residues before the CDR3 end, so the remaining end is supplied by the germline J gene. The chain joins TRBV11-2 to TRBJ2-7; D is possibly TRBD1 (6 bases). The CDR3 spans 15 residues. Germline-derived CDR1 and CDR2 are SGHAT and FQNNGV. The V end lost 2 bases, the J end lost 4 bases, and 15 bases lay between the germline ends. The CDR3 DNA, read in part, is TGTGCCAGCAGCTTAATGGACAGTCCTTGGTACGAG. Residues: CASSLMDSPWYE. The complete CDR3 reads CASSLMDSPWYEQYF.

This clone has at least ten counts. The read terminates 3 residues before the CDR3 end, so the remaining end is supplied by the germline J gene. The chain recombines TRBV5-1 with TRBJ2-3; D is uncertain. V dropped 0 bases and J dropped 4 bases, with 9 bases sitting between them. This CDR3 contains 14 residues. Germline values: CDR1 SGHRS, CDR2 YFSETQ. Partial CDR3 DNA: TGCGCCAGCAGCTTGGGGAGCGAGGCAGATACG. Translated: CASSLGSEADT. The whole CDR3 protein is CASSLGSEADTQYF.